This TCR beta chain was sequenced during a study of OX40 agonist ivuxolimab in advanced cancers. Study conclusions and caveats: CD8+ T cells showed, on average, more clonal expansion than CD4+ cells. CD4+ and CD8+ T cells in blood underwent clonal expansion by week 6 at 0.1 to 3.0 mg/kg. Some nonresponders also had low normalized T-cell clonal expansion.

Blood specimens came from baseline, cycle 4 day 1, and cycle 7 day 1. There are 13 residues in the CDR3. Per germline, CDR1 SGHNT and CDR2 YYREEE (reference sequence). The V gene lost 4 bases and the J gene lost 8 bases, with 15 bases spanning the gap. Clones were read by immunoSEQ multiplex PCR, and TCRdb kept only the in-frame ones, dropping some. The sample contains 50,000 to 70,000 clones, 70% to 90% of which appear only once. About this clone: Its specificity is not known.

The sequenced sample was CD4+ or CD8+ T cells sorted from blood, obtained in a trial of the OX40 agonist ivuxolimab. This sequence was found in an adult with an advanced solid tumor such as melanoma, head and neck, liver or kidney cancer. The chain carries TRBV5-4 and TRBJ1-2, with D perhaps matching TRBD1 (5 bases). CDR3 protein: CASSVDRRGGYTF. The CDR3 DNA is TGTGCCAGCAGCGTAGACAGACGCGGCGGCTACACCTTC.